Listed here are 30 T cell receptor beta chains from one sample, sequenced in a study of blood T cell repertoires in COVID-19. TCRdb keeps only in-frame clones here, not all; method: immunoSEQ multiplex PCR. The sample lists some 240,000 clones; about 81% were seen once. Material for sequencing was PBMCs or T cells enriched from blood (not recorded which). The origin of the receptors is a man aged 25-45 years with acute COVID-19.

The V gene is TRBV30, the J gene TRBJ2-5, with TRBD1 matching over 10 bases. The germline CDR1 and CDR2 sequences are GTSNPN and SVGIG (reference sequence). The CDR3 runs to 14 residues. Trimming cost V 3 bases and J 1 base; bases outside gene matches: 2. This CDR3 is CAWRDRGSQETQYF. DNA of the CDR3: TGTGCCTGGAGGGACAGGGGGTCCCAAGAGACCCAGTACTTC.

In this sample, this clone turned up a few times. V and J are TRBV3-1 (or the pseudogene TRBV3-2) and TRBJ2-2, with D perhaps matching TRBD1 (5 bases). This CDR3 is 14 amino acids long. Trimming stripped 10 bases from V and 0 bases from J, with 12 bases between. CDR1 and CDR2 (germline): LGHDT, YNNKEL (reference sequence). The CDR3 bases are TGTGCCACAAGACAGAACCCGAACACCGGGGAGCTGTTTTTT. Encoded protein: CATRQNPNTGELFF.

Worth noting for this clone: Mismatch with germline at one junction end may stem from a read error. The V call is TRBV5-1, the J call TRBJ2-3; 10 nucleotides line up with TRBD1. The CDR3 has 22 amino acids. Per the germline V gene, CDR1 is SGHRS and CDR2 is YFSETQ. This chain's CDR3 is CASSGDRGKQRRRVMLADTQYF. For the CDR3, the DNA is TGTGCCAGCAGCGGGGACAGGGGAAAACAAAGGCGGCGGGTAATGTTAGCAGATACGCAGTATTTT.

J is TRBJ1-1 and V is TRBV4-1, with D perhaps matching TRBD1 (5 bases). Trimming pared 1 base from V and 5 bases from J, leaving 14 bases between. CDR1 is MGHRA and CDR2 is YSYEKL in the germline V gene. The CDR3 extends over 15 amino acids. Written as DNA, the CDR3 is TGCGCCAGCAGCCAAGGGGAAGGGGTTTGGACTGAAGCTTTCTTT. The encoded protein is CASSQGEGVWTEAFF.

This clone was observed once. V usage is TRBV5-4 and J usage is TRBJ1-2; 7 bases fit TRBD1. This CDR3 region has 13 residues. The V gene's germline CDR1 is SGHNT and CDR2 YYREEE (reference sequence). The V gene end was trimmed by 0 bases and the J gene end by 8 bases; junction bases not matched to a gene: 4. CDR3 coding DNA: TGTGCCAGCAGCTTGGACAGGGGAGAGGGCTACACCTTC. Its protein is CASSLDRGEGYTF. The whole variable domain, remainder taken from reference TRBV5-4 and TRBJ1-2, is ETGVTQSPTHLIKTRGQQVTLRCSSQSGHNTVSWYQQALGQGPQFIFQYYREEENGRGNFPPRFSGLQFPNYSSELNVNALELDDSALYLCASSLDRGEGYTFGSGTRLTVV.

CDR3: CASSLAPVSYEQYV. The CDR3 nucleotides read TGTGCCAGCAGCTTAGCTCCGGTCTCCTACGAGCAGTACGTC. This chain links TRBV11-2 with TRBJ2-7; D is unresolved. V was pared by 1 base and J by 0 bases, with 7 bases between. The CDR3 is 14 residues long. Germline lookup yields CDR1 SGHAT and CDR2 FQNNGV.

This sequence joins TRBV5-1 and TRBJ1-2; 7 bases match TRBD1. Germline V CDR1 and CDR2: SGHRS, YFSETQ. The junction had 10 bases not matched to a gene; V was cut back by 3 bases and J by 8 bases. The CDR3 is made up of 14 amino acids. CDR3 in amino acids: CASSSFDRVGGYTF. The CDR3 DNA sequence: TGCGCCAGCAGCTCGTTCGACAGGGTCGGAGGCTACACCTTC.

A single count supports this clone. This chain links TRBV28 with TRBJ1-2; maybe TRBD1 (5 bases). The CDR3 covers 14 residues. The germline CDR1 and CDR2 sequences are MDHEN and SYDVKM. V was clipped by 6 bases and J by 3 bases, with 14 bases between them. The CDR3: CASSVSGRDYGYTF. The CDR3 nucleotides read TGTGCCAGCAGCGTCTCAGGGAGGGACTATGGCTACACCTTC.

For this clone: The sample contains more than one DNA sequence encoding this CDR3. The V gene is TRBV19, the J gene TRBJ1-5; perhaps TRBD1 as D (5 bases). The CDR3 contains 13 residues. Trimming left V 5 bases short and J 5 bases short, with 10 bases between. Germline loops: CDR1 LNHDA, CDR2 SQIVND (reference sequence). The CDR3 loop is CASSSSRDQPQHF. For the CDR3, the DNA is TGTGCCAGTAGTTCATCCAGGGATCAGCCCCAGCATTTT. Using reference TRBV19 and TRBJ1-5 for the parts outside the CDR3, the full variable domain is DGGITQSPKYLFRKEGQNVTLSCEQNLNHDAMYWYRQDPGQGLRLIYYSQIVNDFQKGDIAEGYSVSREKKESFPLTVTSAQKNPTAFYLCASSSSRDQPQHFGDGTRLSIL.

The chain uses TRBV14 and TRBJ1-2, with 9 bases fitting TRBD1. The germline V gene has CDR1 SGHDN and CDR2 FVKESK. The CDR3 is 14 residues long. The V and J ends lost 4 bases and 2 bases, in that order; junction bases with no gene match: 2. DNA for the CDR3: TGTGCCAGCAGCCCAGACAGGGGGAACTATGGCTACACCTTC. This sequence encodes CASSPDRGNYGYTF. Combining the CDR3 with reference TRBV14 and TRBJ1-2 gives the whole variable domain EAGVTQFPSHSVIEKGQTVTLRCDPISGHDNLYWYRRVMGKEIKFLLHFVKESKQDESGMPNNRFLAERTGGTYSTLKVQPAELEDSGVYFCASSPDRGNYGYTFGSGTRLTVV.

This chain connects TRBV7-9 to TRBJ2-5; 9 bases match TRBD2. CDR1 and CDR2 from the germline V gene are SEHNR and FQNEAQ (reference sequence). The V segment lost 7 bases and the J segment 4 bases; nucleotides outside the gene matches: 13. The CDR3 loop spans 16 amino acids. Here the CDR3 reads CASKNGLAGERETQYF. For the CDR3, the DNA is TGTGCCAGCAAGAACGGGTTAGCGGGAGAGAGAGAGACCCAGTACTTC.

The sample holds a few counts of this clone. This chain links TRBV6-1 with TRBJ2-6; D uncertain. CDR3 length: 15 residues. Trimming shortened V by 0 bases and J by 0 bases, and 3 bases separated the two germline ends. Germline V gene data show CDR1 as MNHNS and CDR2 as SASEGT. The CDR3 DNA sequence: TGTGCCAGCAGTGAAGCGAGCTCTGGGGCCAACGTCCTGACTTTC. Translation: CASSEASSGANVLTF.

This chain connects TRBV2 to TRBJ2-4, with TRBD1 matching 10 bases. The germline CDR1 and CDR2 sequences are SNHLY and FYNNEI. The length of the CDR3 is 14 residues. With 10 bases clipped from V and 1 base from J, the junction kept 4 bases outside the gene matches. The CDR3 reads CATGTGEAKNIQYF. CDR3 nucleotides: TGTGCCACCGGGACAGGGGAGGCCAAAAACATTCAGTACTTC.

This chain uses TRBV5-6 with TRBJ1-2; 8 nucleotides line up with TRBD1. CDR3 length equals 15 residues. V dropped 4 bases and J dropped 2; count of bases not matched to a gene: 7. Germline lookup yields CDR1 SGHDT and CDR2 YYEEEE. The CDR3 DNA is TGTGCCAGCAGCCCGCCGGGACAGGAGAACTATGGCTACACCTTC. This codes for CASSPPGQENYGYTF.

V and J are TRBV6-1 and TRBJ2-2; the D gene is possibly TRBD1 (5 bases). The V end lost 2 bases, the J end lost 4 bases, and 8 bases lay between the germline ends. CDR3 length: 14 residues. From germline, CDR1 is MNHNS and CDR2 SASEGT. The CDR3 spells CASSERTPTGELFF. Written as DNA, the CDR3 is TGTGCCAGCAGTGAACGGACACCCACCGGGGAGCTGTTTTTT.

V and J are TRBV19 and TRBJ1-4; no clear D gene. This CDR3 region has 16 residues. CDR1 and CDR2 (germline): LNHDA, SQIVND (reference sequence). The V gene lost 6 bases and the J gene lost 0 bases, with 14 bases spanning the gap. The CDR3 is CASRAMTGSTNEKLFF. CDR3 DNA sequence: TGTGCCAGTAGGGCGATGACGGGTTCAACTAATGAAAAACTGTTTTTT.

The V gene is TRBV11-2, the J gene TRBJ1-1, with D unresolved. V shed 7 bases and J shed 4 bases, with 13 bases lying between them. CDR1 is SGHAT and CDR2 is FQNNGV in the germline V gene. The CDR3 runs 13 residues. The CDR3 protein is CASTESGSTEAFF. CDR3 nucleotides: TGTGCCAGCACAGAATCCGGGAGCACTGAAGCTTTCTTT.

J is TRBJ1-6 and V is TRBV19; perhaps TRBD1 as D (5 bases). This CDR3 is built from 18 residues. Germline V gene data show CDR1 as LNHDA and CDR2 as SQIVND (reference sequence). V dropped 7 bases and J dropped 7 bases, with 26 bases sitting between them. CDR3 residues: CASTESGRGIGKNSPLHF. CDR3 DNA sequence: TGTGCCAGTACTGAATCCGGACGGGGGATAGGCAAAAATTCACCCCTCCACTTT.

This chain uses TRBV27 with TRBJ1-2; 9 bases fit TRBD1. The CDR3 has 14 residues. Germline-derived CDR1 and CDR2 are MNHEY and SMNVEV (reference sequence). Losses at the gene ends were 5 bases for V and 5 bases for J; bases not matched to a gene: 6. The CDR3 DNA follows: TGTGCCAGCAGTGCCTACAGGGGGCGATATGGCTACACCTTC. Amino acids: CASSAYRGRYGYTF.

The CDR3 is CASSLYRGLTGELFF. In nucleotides, the CDR3 is TGTGCCAGCAGTTTATATAGGGGGCTGACCGGGGAGCTGTTTTTT. This chain joins TRBV27 and TRBJ2-2; TRBD1 aligns across 7 bases. The CDR3 is made up of 15 amino acids. The V segment lost 1 base and the J segment 5 bases; nucleotides outside the gene matches: 4. CDR1 and CDR2 (germline): MNHEY, SMNVEV (reference sequence).

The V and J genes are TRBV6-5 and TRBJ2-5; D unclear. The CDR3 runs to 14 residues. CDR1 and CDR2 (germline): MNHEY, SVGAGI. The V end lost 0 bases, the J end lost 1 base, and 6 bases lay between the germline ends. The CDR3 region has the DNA TGTGCCAGCAGTTACTCTGACACCCAAGAGACCCAGTACTTC. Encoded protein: CASSYSDTQETQYF.

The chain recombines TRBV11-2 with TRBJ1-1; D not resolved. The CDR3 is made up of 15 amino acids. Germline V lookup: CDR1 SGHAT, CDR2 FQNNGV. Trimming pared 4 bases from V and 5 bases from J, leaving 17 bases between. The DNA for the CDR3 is TGTGCCAGCAGCTCGATTCGGGGTTTTTCTACTGAAGCTTTCTTT. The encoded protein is CASSSIRGFSTEAFF.

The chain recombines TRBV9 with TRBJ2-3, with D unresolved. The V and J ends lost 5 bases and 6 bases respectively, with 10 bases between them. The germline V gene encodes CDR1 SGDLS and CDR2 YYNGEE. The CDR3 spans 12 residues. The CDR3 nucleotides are TGTGCCAGCAGGCGAGGAGAGGATACGCAGTATTTT. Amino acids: CASRRGEDTQYF.

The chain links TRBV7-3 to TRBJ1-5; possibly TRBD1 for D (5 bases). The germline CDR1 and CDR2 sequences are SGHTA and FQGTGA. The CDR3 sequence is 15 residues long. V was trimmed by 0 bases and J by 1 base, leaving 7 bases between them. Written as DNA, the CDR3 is TGTGCCAGCAGCTTAACAGGGGCAAGCAATCAGCCCCAGCATTTT. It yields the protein CASSLTGASNQPQHF.

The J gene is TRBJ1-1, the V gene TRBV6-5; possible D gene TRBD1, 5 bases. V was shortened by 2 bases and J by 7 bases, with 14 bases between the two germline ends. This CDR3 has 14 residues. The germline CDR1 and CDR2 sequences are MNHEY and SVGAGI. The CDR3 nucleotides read TGTGCCAGCAGTTACGCCAGACAGAAACGTGAAGCTTTCTTT. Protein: CASSYARQKREAFF.

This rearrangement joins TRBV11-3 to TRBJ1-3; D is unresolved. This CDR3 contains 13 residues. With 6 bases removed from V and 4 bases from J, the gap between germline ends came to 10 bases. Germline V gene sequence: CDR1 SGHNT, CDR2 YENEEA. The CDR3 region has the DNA TGTGCCAGCAGGTTTTCTCCGGGAAACACCATATATTTT. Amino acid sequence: CASRFSPGNTIYF. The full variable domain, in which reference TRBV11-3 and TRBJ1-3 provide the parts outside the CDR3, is EAGVVQSPRYKIIEKKQPVAFWCNPISGHNTLYWYLQNLGQGPELLIRYENEEAVDDSQLPKDRFSAERLKGVDSTLKIQPAELGDSAVYLCASRFSPGNTIYFGEGSWLTVV.

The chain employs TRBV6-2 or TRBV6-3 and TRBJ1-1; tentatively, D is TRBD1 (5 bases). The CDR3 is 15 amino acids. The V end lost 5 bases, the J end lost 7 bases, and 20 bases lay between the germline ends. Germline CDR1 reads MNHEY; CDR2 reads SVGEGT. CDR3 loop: CASSPGGTGPFEAFF. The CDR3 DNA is TGTGCCAGCAGTCCCGGAGGGACCGGGCCTTTTGAAGCTTTCTTT.

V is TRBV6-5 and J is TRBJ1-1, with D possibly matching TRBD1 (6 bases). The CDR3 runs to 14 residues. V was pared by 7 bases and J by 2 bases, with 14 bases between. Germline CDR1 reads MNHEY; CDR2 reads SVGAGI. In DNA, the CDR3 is TGTGCCAGCATGGTGGGGGGGGGCAACACTGAAGCTTTCTTT. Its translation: CASMVGGGNTEAFF.

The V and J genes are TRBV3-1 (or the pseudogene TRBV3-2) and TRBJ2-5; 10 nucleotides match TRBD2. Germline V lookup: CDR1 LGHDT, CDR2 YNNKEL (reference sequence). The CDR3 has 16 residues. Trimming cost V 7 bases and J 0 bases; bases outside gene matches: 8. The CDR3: CASNGLADTYQETQYF. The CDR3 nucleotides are TGTGCCAGCAACGGACTAGCGGACACGTACCAAGAGACCCAGTACTTC.

CDR3 coding DNA: TGTGCCAGTAGCCCCTTTGCCGGGAACTATGGCTACACCTTC. This encodes CASSPFAGNYGYTF. V usage is TRBV19 and J usage is TRBJ1-2; D gene unclear. CDR1 is LNHDA and CDR2 is SQIVND in the germline V gene (reference sequence). V gave up 6 bases and J gave up 2 bases, with 13 bases separating them. The CDR3 has 14 residues.